A selection of T cell receptor beta chains follows, all from one sample in a study of blood T cell repertoires in COVID-19. TCRdb's copy holds only in-frame clones and misses some; the assay was immunoSEQ multiplex PCR. The data hold some 150,000 clones, with just under 80% observed a single time. Source material: peripheral blood. Receptors were obtained from a woman of 80 years or more with acute or convalescent COVID-19. CDR3s include the opening cysteine and the closing phenylalanine or tryptophan. The order of the fields is clone size, J gene, V gene, D gene, CDR3 DNA, CDR3 protein. A D gene is named only where the DNA matches it firmly. Size tells how often a clone was seen (once, few, many) or the class of an expanded clone, and some rows leave it out.

clone size: -
J gene: TRBJ1-2
V gene: TRBV7-2
D gene: TRBD1
CDR3 DNA: TGTGCCAGCAGCTTAGAACAGGGGGCGCGGGGCTATGGCTACACCTTC
CDR3 protein: CASSLEQGARGYGYTF

clone size: once
J gene: TRBJ1-2
V gene: TRBV28
D gene: -
CDR3 DNA: TGTGCCAGCAGCCTTCTGAACGGTGACTATGGCTACACCTTC
CDR3 protein: CASSLLNGDYGYTF

clone size: -
J gene: TRBJ1-1
V gene: TRBV6-2/TRBV6-3
D gene: -
CDR3 DNA: TGTGCCAGCAGTTACGACACAGCCCCTGAAGCTTTCTTT
CDR3 protein: CASSYDTAPEAFF

clone size: -
J gene: TRBJ1-1
V gene: TRBV28
D gene: -
CDR3 DNA: TGTGCCAGCAGTTCTTCTCGCGGGGTGGAAGCTTTCTTT
CDR3 protein: CASSSSRGVEAFF

clone size: -
J gene: TRBJ1-5
V gene: TRBV28
D gene: -
CDR3 DNA: TGTGCCAGCAGCGATTGGCGAAGGGGTTATCCTCAGCCCCAGCATTTT
CDR3 protein: CASSDWRRGYPQPQHF

clone size: -
J gene: TRBJ1-2
V gene: TRBV5-4
D gene: TRBD1
CDR3 DNA: TGTGCCAGCAGCGAGGGACAGGGCGCCACGAGTAACTATGGCTACACCTTC
CDR3 protein: CASSEGQGATSNYGYTF

clone size: once
J gene: TRBJ2-5
V gene: TRBV5-6
D gene: TRBD1
CDR3 DNA: TGTGCCAGCAGCTTCGGGACAGCCCAAGAGACCCAGTACTTC
CDR3 protein: CASSFGTAQETQYF

clone size: -
J gene: TRBJ2-1
V gene: TRBV29-1
D gene: TRBD2
CDR3 DNA: TGCAGCGTCCAGACTAGCGGGACGTTCAACAATGAGCAGTTCTTC
CDR3 protein: CSVQTSGTFNNEQFF

clone size: -
J gene: TRBJ2-3
V gene: TRBV19
D gene: TRBD2
CDR3 DNA: TGTGCCAGTAGTGGGCGGGGGGCGCGAAAAGATACGCAGTATTTT
CDR3 protein: CASSGRGARKDTQYF

clone size: -
J gene: TRBJ1-2
V gene: TRBV5-1
D gene: -
CDR3 DNA: TGCGCCAGCAGCCCGCAGGGGCCCGGTGGCTACACCTTC
CDR3 protein: CASSPQGPGGYTF

clone size: -
J gene: TRBJ1-1
V gene: TRBV5-3
D gene: -
CDR3 DNA: TGTGCCAGAAGCTTGCTCTGTCGGAGGGGAGGGACTGAAGCTTTCTTT
CDR3 protein: CARSLLCRRGGTEAFF

clone size: -
J gene: TRBJ1-5
V gene: TRBV4-1
D gene: -
CDR3 DNA: TGCGCCAGCAGCAAAAGAGCGGGGGAAAGCAATCAGCCCCAGCATTTT
CDR3 protein: CASSKRAGESNQPQHF

clone size: -
J gene: TRBJ2-1
V gene: TRBV28
D gene: -
CDR3 DNA: TGTGCCAGCAGTCTCCCGCAGGGTAGGGATGAGCAGTTCTTC
CDR3 protein: CASSLPQGRDEQFF

clone size: few
J gene: TRBJ1-4
V gene: TRBV2
D gene: -
CDR3 DNA: TGTGCCAGCAGGCCTCGGGCAGGGTTTAATGAAAAACTGTTTTTT
CDR3 protein: CASRPRAGFNEKLFF

clone size: -
J gene: TRBJ2-1
V gene: TRBV5-1
D gene: -
CDR3 DNA: TGCGCCAGCAGCTTACAGGACTACTTTTACAATGAGCAGTTCTTC
CDR3 protein: CASSLQDYFYNEQFF

clone size: -
J gene: TRBJ1-4
V gene: TRBV5-1
D gene: -
CDR3 DNA: TGCGCCAGCAGCCCTGGGGGGGGTAATGAAAAACTGTTTTTT
CDR3 protein: CASSPGGGNEKLFF

clone size: -
J gene: TRBJ1-2
V gene: TRBV7-9
D gene: -
CDR3 DNA: TGTGCCAGCAGCTTAGAATACTCGGTACGCTACACCTTC
CDR3 protein: CASSLEYSVRYTF